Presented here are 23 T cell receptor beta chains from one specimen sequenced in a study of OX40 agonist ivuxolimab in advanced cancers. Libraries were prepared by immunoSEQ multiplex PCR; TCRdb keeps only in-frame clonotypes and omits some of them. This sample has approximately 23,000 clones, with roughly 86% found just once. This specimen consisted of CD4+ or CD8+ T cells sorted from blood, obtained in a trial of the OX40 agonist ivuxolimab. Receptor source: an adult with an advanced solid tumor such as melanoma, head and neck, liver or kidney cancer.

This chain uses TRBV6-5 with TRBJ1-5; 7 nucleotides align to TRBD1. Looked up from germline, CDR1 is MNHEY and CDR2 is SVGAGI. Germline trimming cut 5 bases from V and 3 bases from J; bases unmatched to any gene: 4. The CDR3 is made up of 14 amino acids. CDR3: CASSIQGNNQPQHF. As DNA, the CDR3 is TGTGCCAGCAGTATACAGGGGAACAATCAGCCCCAGCATTTT.

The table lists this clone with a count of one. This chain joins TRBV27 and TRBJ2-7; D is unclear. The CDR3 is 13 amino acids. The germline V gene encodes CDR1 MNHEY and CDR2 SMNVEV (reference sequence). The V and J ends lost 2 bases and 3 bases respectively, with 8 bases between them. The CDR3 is CASSLMAYYEQYF. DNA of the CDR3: TGTGCCAGCAGTTTAATGGCGTACTACGAGCAGTACTTC.

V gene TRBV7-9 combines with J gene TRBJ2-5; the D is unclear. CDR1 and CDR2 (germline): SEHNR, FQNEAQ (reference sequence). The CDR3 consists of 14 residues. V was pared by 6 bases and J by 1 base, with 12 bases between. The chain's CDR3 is CASRPQWAQETQYF. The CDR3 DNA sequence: TGTGCCAGCAGACCACAGTGGGCCCAAGAGACCCAGTACTTC.

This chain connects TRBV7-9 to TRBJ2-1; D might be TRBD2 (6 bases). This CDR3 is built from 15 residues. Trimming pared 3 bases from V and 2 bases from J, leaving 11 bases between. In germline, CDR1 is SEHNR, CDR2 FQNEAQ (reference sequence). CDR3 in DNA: TGTGCCAGCAGCTTTTACGGGGGAACCTACAATGAGCAGTTCTTC. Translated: CASSFYGGTYNEQFF.

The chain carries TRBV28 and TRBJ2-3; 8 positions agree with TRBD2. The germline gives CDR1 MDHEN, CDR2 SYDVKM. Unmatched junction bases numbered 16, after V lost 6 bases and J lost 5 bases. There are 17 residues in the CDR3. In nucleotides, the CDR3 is TGTGCCAGCAGCACGTCGACGTACAGCGGGGGTGGAGATACGCAGTATTTT. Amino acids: CASSTSTYSGGGDTQYF.

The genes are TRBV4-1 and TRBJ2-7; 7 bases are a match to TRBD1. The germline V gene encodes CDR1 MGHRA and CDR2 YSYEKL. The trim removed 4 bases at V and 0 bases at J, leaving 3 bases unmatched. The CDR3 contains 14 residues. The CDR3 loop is CASSPRDSSYEQYF. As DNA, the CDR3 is TGCGCCAGCAGCCCCCGGGACAGCTCCTACGAGCAGTACTTC.

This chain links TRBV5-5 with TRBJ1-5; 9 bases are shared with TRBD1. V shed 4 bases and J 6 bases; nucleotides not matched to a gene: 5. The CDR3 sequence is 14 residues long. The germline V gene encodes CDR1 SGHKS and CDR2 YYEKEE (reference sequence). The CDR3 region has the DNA TGTGCCAGCAGCCTAGGACAGGGGAGTCAGCCCCAGCATTTT. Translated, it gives CASSLGQGSQPQHF. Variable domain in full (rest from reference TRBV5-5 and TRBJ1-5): DAGVTQSPTHLIKTRGQQVTLRCSPISGHKSVSWYQQVLGQGPQFIFQYYEKEERGRGNFPDRFSARQFPNYSSELNVNALLLGDSALYLCASSLGQGSQPQHFGDGTRLSIL.

CDR3 nucleotide sequence: TGCAGCGTTGCGACAGGGGGCGTATACGAGCAGTACTTC. It specifies CSVATGGVYEQYF. V usage is TRBV29-1 and J usage is TRBJ2-7; 10 positions match TRBD1. The V segment lost 4 bases and the J segment 4 bases; nucleotides outside the gene matches: 4. CDR1 SQVTM and CDR2 ANQGSEA come from the germline V gene. The CDR3 length is 13 residues.

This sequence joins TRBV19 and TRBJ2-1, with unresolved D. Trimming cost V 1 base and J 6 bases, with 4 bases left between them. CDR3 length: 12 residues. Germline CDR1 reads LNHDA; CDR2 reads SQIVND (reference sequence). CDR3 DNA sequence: TGTGCCAGTAGTATAGGCCCCAATGAGCAGTTCTTC. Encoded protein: CASSIGPNEQFF.

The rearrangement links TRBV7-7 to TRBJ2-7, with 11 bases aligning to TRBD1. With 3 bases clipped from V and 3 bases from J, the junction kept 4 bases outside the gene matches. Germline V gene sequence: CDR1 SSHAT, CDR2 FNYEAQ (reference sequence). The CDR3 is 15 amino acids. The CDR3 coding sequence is TGTGCCAGCAGCTTTGGGACAGGGGGGGACTACGAGCAGTACTTC. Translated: CASSFGTGGDYEQYF.

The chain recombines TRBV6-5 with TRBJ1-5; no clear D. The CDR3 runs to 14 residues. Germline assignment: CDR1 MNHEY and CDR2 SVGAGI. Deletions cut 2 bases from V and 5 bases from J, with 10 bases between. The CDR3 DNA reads TGTGCCAGCAGTTACGAATGGCCAGATCAGCCCCAGCATTTT. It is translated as CASSYEWPDQPQHF.

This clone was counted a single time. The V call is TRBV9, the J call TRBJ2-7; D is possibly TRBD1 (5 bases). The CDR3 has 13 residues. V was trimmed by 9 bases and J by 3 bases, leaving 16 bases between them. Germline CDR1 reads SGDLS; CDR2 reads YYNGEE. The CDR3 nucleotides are TGTGCCACCTGGGGCCCACTAAGCTACGAGCAGTACTTC. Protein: CATWGPLSYEQYF.

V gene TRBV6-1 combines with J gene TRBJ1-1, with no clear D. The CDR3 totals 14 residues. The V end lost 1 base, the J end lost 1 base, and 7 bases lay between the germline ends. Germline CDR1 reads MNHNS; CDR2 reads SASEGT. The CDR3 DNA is TGTGCCAGCAGTGAAGGATCGGAGAACACTGAAGCTTTCTTT. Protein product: CASSEGSENTEAFF.

CDR3 sequence: CATSSHYQGNQPQHF. For the CDR3, the DNA is TGTGCCACCAGCAGCCATTACCAGGGGAATCAGCCCCAGCATTTT. V is TRBV15 and J is TRBJ1-5; possibly TRBD1 for D (6 bases). The germline V and J ends were trimmed by 3 bases and 4 bases, with 13 bases remaining between them. Germline loops: CDR1 LNHNV, CDR2 YYDKDF (reference sequence). The CDR3 has 15 residues.

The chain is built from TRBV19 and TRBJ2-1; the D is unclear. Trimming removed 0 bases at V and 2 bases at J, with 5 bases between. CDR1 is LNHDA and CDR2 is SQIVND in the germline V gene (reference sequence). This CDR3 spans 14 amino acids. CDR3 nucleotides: TGTGCCAGTAGTATAGATCTAGCCTACAATGAGCAGTTCTTC. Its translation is CASSIDLAYNEQFF.

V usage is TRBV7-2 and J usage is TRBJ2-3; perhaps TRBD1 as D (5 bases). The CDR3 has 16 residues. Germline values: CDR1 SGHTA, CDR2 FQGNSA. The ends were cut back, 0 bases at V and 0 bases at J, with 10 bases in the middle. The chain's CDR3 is CASSLAATASTDTQYF. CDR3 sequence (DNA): TGTGCCAGCAGCTTAGCAGCGACAGCAAGCACAGATACGCAGTATTTT.

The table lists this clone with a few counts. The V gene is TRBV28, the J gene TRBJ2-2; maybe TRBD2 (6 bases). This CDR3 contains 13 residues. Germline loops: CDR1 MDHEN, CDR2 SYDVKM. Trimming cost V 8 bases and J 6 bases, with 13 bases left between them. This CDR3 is CASWAGIPGELFF. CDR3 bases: TGTGCCAGCTGGGCGGGGATCCCCGGGGAGCTGTTTTTT.

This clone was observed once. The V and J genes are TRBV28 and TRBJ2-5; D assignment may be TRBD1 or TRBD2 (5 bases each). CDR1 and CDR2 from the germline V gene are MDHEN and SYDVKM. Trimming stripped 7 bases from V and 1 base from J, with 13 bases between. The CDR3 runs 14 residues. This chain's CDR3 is CASTWDGRQETQYF. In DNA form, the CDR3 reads TGTGCCAGCACCTGGGACGGCCGCCAAGAGACCCAGTACTTC.

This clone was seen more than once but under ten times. The CDR3 protein is CASSFFPGSAEAFF. The CDR3 DNA follows: TGTGCCAGCAGCTTTTTTCCAGGGTCTGCTGAAGCTTTCTTT. This sequence joins TRBV5-4 and TRBJ1-1, with D possibly TRBD1 on 5 matching bases. CDR3 size: 14 residues. The germline V and J ends were trimmed by 2 bases and 6 bases, with 14 bases remaining between them. Germline values: CDR1 SGHNT, CDR2 YYREEE (reference sequence).

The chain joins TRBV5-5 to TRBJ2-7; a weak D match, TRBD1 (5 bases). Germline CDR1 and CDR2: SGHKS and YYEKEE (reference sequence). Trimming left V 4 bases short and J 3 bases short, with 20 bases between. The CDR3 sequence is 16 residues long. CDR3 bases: TGTGCCAGCAGCCTTACTGGGGCGAACGCTCTCTACGAGCAGTACTTC. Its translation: CASSLTGANALYEQYF.

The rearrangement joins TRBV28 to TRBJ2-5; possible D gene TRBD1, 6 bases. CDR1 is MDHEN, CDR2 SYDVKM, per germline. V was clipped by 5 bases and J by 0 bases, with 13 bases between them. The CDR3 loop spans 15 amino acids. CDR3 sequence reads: CASSTGTPYQETQYF. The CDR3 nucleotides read TGTGCCAGCAGTACCGGGACACCTTACCAAGAGACCCAGTACTTC.

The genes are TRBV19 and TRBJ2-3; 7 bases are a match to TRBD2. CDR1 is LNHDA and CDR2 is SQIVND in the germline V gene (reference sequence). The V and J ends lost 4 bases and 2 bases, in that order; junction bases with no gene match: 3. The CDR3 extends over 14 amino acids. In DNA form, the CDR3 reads TGTGCCAGTAGTACCGGGGACTACACAGATACGCAGTATTTT. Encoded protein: CASSTGDYTDTQYF.

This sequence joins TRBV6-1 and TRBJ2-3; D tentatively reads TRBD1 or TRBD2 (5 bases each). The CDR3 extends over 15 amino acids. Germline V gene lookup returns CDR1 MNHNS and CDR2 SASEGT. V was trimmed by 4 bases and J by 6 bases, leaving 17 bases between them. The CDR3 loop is CASSGDLRVVDTQYF. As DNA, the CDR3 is TGTGCCAGCAGTGGGGACCTGAGGGTGGTGGATACGCAGTATTTT.